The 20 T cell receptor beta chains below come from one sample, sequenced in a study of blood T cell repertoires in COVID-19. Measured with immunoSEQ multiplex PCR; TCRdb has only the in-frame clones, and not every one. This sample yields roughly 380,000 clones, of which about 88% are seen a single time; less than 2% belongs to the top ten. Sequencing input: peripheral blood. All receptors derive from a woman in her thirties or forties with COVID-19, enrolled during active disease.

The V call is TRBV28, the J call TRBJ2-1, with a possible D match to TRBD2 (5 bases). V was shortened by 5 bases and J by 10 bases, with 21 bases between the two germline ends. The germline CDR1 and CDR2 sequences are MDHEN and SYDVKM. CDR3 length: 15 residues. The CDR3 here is CASSPRGNSASEQFF. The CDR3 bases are TGTGCCAGCAGTCCCAGAGGGAATAGCGCCTCAGAGCAGTTCTTC.

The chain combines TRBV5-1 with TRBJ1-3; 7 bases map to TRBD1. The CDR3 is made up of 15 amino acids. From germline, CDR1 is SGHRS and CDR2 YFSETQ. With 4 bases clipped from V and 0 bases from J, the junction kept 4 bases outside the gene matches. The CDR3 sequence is CASSEGQISGNTIYF. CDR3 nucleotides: TGCGCCAGCAGCGAGGGACAGATCTCTGGAAACACCATATATTTT. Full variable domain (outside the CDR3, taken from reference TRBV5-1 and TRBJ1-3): KAGVTQTPRYLIKTRGQQVTLSCSPISGHRSVSWYQQTPGQGLQFLFEYFSETQRNKGNFPGRFSGRQFSNSRSEMNVSTLELGDSALYLCASSEGQISGNTIYFGEGSWLTVV.

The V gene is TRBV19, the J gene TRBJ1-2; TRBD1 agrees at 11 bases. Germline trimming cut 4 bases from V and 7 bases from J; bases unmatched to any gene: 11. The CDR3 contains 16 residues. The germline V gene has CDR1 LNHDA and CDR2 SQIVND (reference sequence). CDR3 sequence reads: CASSTSGGQGAAGYTF. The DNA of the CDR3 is TGTGCCAGTAGTACCTCCGGCGGACAGGGGGCCGCTGGCTACACCTTC.

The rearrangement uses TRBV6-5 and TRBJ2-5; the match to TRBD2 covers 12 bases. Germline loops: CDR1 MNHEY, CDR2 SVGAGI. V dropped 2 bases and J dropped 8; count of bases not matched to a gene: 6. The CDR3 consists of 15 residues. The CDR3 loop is CASSYAGLAGLTQYF. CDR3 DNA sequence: TGTGCCAGCAGTTACGCGGGACTAGCGGGCTTAACCCAGTACTTC.

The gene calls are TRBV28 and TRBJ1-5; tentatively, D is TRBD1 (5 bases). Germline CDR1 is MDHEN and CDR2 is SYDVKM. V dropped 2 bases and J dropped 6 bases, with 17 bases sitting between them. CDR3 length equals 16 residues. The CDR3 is CASSLPLREGRQPQHF. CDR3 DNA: TGTGCCAGCAGTTTACCCTTGAGGGAGGGGCGTCAGCCCCAGCATTTT.

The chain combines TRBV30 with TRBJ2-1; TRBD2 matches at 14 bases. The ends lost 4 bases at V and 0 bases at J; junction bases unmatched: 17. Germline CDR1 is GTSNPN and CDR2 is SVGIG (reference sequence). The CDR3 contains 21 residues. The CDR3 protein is CAWITLHPGLAGVSSYNEQFF. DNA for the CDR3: TGTGCCTGGATCACCCTCCACCCGGGACTAGCGGGAGTGAGCTCCTACAATGAGCAGTTCTTC.

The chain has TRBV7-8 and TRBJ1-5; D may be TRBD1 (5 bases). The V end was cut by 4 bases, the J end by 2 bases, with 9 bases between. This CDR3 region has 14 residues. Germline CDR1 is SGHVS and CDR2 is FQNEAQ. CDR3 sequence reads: CASSYTGRNQPQHF. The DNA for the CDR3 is TGTGCCAGCAGCTATACAGGTCGCAATCAGCCCCAGCATTTT.

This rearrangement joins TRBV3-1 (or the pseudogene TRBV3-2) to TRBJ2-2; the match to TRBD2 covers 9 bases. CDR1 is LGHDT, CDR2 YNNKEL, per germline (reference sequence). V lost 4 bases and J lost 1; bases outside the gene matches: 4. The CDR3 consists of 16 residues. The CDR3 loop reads CASSPGLAVNTGELFF. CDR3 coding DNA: TGTGCCAGCAGCCCGGGACTAGCAGTGAACACCGGGGAGCTGTTTTTT.

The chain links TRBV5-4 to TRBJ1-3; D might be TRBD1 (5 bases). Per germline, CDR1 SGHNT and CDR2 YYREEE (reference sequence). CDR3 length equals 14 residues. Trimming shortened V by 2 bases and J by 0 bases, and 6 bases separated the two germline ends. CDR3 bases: TGTGCCAGCAGCTTAGGGGTCTCTGGAAACACCATATATTTT. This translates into CASSLGVSGNTIYF.

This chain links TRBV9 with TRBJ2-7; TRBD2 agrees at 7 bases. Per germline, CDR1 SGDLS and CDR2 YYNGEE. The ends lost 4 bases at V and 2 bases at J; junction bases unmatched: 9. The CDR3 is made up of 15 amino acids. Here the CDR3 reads CASSPSRGVAYEQYF. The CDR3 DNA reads TGTGCCAGCAGCCCTTCCCGGGGGGTAGCCTACGAGCAGTACTTC.

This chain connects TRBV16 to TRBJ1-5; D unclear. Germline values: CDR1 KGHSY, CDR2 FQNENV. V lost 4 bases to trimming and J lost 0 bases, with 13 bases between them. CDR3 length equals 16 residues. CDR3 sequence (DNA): TGTGCCAGCAGCCCCGGGAGGATGTATAGCAATCAGCCCCAGCATTTT. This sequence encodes CASSPGRMYSNQPQHF. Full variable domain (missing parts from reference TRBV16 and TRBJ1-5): GEEVAQTPKHLVRGEGQKAKLYCAPIKGHSYVFWYQQVLKNEFKFLISFQNENVFDETGMPKERFSAKCLPNSPCSLEIQATKLEDSAVYFCASSPGRMYSNQPQHFGDGTRLSIL.

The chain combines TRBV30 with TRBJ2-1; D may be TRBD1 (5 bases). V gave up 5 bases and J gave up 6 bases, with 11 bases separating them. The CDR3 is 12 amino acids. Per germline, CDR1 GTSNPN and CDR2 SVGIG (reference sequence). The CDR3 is CAWVRRVNEQFF. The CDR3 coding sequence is TGTGCCTGGGTCCGCAGGGTCAATGAGCAGTTCTTC.

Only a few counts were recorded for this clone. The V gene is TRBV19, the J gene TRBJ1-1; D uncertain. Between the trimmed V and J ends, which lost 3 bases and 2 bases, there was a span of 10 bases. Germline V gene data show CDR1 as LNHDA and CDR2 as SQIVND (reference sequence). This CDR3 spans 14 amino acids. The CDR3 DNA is TGTGCCAGTAGTATCAGACATACCAACACTGAAGCTTTCTTT. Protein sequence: CASSIRHTNTEAFF.

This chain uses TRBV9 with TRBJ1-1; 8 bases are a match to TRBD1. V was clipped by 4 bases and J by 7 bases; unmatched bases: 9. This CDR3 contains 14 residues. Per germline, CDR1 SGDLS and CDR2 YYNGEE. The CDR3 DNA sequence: TGTGCCAGCAGCTACATACCCACAGGGGGTGAAGCTTTCTTT. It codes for CASSYIPTGGEAFF.

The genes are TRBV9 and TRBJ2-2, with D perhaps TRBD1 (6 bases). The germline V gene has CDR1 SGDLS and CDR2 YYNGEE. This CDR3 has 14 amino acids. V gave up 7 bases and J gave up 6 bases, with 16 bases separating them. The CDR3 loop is CASDAGTMAGELFF. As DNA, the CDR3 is TGTGCCAGCGACGCCGGGACAATGGCCGGGGAGCTGTTTTTT.

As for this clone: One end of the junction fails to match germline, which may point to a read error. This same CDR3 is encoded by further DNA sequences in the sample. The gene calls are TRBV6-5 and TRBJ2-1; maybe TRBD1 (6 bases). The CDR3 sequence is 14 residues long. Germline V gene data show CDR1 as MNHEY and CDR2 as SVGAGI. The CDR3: CASSYSTGYNEQFF. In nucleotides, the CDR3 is TGTGCCAGCAGCTACTCGACAGGTTACAATGAGCAGTTCTTC.

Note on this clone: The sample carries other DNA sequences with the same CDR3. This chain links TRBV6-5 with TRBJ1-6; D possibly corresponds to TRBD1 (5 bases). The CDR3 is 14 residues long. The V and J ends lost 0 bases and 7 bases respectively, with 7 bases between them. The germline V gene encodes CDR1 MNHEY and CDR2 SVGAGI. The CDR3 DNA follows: TGTGCCAGCAGTTACTCGGGGGGGAATTCACCCCTCCACTTT. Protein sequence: CASSYSGGNSPLHF.

CDR3 bases: TGTGCCAGCAGTGAGTTCAGGGGCGCCTATGGCTACACCTTC. Translation gives CASSEFRGAYGYTF. The chain joins TRBV2 to TRBJ1-2, with D possibly being TRBD1 (6 bases). V gave up 3 bases and J gave up 4 bases, with 12 bases separating them. The CDR3 contains 14 residues. Germline CDR1 reads SNHLY; CDR2 reads FYNNEI.

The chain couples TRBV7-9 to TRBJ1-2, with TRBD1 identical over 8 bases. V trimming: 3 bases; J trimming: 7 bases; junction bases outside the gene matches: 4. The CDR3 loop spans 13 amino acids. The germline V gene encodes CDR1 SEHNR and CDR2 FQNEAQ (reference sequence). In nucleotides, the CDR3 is TGTGCCAGCAGCTTGGGACAGGTCTCTGGCTACACCTTC. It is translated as CASSLGQVSGYTF.

DNA of the CDR3: TGTGCCAGCAGACAGGGGAAAGGAACTGAAGCTTTCTTT. It is translated as CASRQGKGTEAFF. V is TRBV7-2 and J is TRBJ1-1; 7 nucleotides line up with TRBD1. There are 13 residues in the CDR3. J was trimmed by 5 bases and V by 6 bases; bases with no gene match: 6. Germline V gene sequence: CDR1 SGHTA, CDR2 FQGNSA.